The clone carrying this TCR beta chain was observed a handful of times. Described time point: patch test 1, 2 weeks after DPC sensitization. The treatment denotes: therapeutic diphenylcyclopropenone sensitization with weekly scalp DPC. Germline lookup yields CDR1 SQVTM and CDR2 ANQGSEA. Trimming cost V 5 bases and J 6 bases, with 15 bases left between them. This CDR3 has 13 residues. The data stem from a study of human T cells and chemical hapten exposure. TCRdb ran MiXCR on the RACE reads and lists one entry per CDR3 protein. This sample has tens of thousands of distinct CDR3 sequences, with 10% to 15% found just once.

The source material was whole blood, sampled in connection with sensitization to the hapten diphenylcyclopropenone (DPC). The V and J genes are TRBV29-1 and TRBJ2-3; D is perhaps TRBD1 (6 bases). This clonotype was sampled from a woman aged 55-69 years with alopecia areata. Some clones in this sample may be carry-over from other donors' samples. The CDR3 loop reads CSVPPGAQDTQYF. The CDR3 DNA reads as TGCAGCGTTCCCCCAGGGGCCCAGGATACGCAGTATTTT.